The subject of this entry is one TCR beta chain. This clone was observed a handful of times. It lacks a known antigen. No base-level quality is on record; no much larger clone is a single base apart. The germline V gene provides CDR1 SGHRS and CDR2 YFSETQ. The CDR3, cysteine through phenylalanine, is 13 amino acids long. The entry retains the CDR3 DNA only, 39 bases that are in frame from base 1. Cut back by 0 bases and 7 bases, the V and J ends lie 7 bases apart. The CDR3 regions of human TCRbeta chains were analyzed by immunosequencing. Regarding the original processing steps: Repertoire TCRs were checked for matches against a reference library of SARS-CoV-2-specific TCRs that had been generated using the MIRA antigen-specificity platform. Breadth meant the fraction of unique TCRs that were SARS-CoV-2-associated, whereas depth meant the fraction of total T cells that were SARS-CoV-2-associated. Each spike-specific TCR was assigned to its reactive spike region and to a CD4 or CD8 class using the MIRA data. Log10-transformed breadth and depth values were compared by one-way ANOVA with Sidak's multiple comparisons tests. The immuneACCESS repertoire file appears here via TCRdb, limited to in-frame rearrangements. These files lack a portion of the clones; in checked studies, under half of the deficit traces to unresolved V genes, and the cause of the others is not known. V, J and clone size derive from that table, while D and trimming were established from the DNA sequence. In all, the sample holds around 120,000 clones, and about 90% of those were seen once. The top ten hold more than 7.5% of the sample.

The entry originates in a study of T cell responses to AZD1222 COVID-19 vaccine (dated by TCRdb to the early 2020s). Turning to the overall study: AZD1222 recipients given second doses at about 4 weeks or at about 12 weeks were pooled, since spike-specific TCR depth and breadth were not found to differ between the two schedules. Trial participants were enrolled by age into subgroups of 18-55, 56-69 and 70-plus years, and roughly 150, 30 and 60 TCR-sequenced participants, respectively, were included in these subgroups. A total of around 240 trial participants underwent TCR sequencing, of whom about 200 had received two doses of AZD1222 and about 25 had received two doses of the MenACWY control vaccine.

What the authors observed across the whole study: Because no day 14 peak-response samples were available, repertoires were characterized only after the peak T cell response. In the small 56-69-year group, the increase in depth fell short of significance, most likely because of low power. Conclusions about previously exposed vaccinees are limited because only five to seven AZD1222 recipients were SARS-CoV-2 seropositive at baseline. Vaccine-associated CD4 TCRs spanned the whole spike protein, with dominant responses in regions 160-218 and 743-854. Reportedly, close to half of the unique spike-specific TCRs recognized epitopes lying outside the regions that are mutated in the B.1.351 and B.1.1.7 variants. A significant rise in spike-specific TCR breadth and depth was observed after two AZD1222 doses relative to day 0 and relative to MenACWY recipients. Participants were mostly white British, with more females than males. The authors suggested clonal diversity may have been underestimated.

According to the study, the label for this sample's time point signals: baseline before first vaccination. Vaccinee samples came from UK trials COV001 and COV002, including a single-blind randomized controlled phase 2/3 trial of AZD1222 (ChAdOx1 nCoV-19) in healthy adults. For TCRbeta chain sequencing, PBMC samples were collected from trial participants at day 0 and at day 28 after the second dose. The specimen comprised peripheral blood, sampled on day 0 of AZD1222 vaccination. The chain is assembled from TRBV5-1 and TRBJ2-2; the D gene is perhaps TRBD2, from 6 matching bases. The clonotype was recovered from an adult in good health. Read as DNA, the sequence is TGCGCCAGCAGCTTGGGACTAGTCGGGGAGCTGTTTTTT. Translation gives CASSLGLVGELFF.